This TCR beta chain was obtained from a study of T cell repertoires in cytomegalovirus infection. Looking at the study overall: Selection of CMV epitopes for the study included recently identified HLA-C-restricted and well-studied HLA-B-restricted ones. Indicated by public TCR beta signatures were CMV infection and matching HLA type.

TCRdb reprocessed the reads via MiXCR and lists one record per CDR3 protein. The sample includes roughly 310,000 distinct CDR3 sequences, around 29% of them seen just once. This clonotype has more than one count but fewer than ten. Its matching antigen is unknown. Overall study findings and caveats: The response measured ex vivo was dominated by TCR beta clonotypes (HLA-C-restricted and CMV-specific). Cumulative public TCR beta family frequency identified CMV carriers with the relevant HLA.

Trimming took 4 bases from V and 4 from J, leaving 13 bases between them. The germline V gene has CDR1 SEHNR and CDR2 FQNEAQ (reference sequence). The CDR3 extends over 14 amino acids. This chain joins TRBV7-9 and TRBJ1-1; possible D gene TRBD1, 5 bases. This sequence originates from a human donor in good health (CMV status not recorded). Some clones in this sample may be carry-over from other donors' samples. The sequenced sample was cultured PBMCs, obtained from culture after CMV antigen stimulation. The CDR3 DNA is TGTGCCAGCAGCTCAAGGGGAGCGGTCACTGAAGCTTTCTTT. This codes for CASSSRGAVTEAFF.